Below are 31 T cell receptor beta chains sequenced from a single sample in a study of human T cells and chemical hapten exposure. Time point reported: patch test 1, 2 weeks after DPC sensitization. Documented treatment: therapeutic diphenylcyclopropenone sensitization with weekly scalp DPC. MiXCR, run by TCRdb on the RACE reads, gives a single entry per CDR3 protein. The sample lists around 380,000 distinct CDR3 sequences, roughly 4.8% occurring once. Sequenced here: whole blood, sampled in connection with sensitization to the hapten diphenylcyclopropenone (DPC). These receptors were taken from a woman between 50 and 59 years old with alopecia areata. Some clones in this sample may be carry-over from other donors' samples.

This clonotype has a count of ten or more. The rearrangement joins TRBV30 to TRBJ2-1; D uncertain. CDR3 length: 9 amino acids. Germline V lookup: CDR1 GTSNPN, CDR2 SVGIG (reference sequence). V lost 4 bases and J lost 14, with 9 bases in between. CDR3 nucleotide sequence: TGTGCCTGGAAGCCCCCGAAGTTCTTC. It specifies CAWKPPKFF.

The gene calls are TRBV10-3 and TRBJ2-1; D gene unclear. V was pared by 5 bases and J by 8 bases, with 10 bases between. This CDR3 contains 12 residues. Germline V gene lookup returns CDR1 ENHRY and CDR2 SYGVKD. The CDR3 loop reads CAISYTRDEQFF. The CDR3 bases are TGTGCCATCAGTTATACTCGGGATGAGCAGTTCTTC.

This clonotype was seen at least ten times. The rearrangement uses TRBV7-2 and TRBJ2-2; D not certain. Germline-derived CDR1 and CDR2 are SGHTA and FQGNSA. Trimming shortened V by 0 bases and J by 0 bases, and 2 bases separated the two germline ends. The CDR3 is made up of 14 amino acids. The CDR3 nucleotides are TGTGCCAGCAGCTTAGCTTCGAACACCGGGGAGCTGTTTTTT. Encoded protein: CASSLASNTGELFF.

Ten or more counts support this clonotype. The gene calls are TRBV6-5 and TRBJ1-4; no definite D call. Germline loops: CDR1 MNHEY, CDR2 SVGAGI. This CDR3 comprises 13 residues. V was shortened by 6 bases and J by 3 bases, with 8 bases between the two germline ends. The CDR3 loop is CASSALPNEKLFF. CDR3 nucleotide sequence: TGTGCCAGCAGCGCGCTTCCTAATGAAAAACTGTTTTTT.

This clonotype was seen at least ten times. The chain links TRBV7-2 to TRBJ2-7, with D perhaps matching TRBD1 (6 bases). Germline assignment: CDR1 SGHTA and CDR2 FQGNSA. V gave up 7 bases and J gave up 3 bases, with 16 bases separating them. The CDR3 spans 14 residues. DNA for the CDR3: TGTGCCAGCACCAGGGGTACAGGCCACTACGAGCAGTACTTC. It specifies CASTRGTGHYEQYF.

This clonotype has at least ten counts. The J gene is TRBJ2-7, the V gene TRBV29-1; D perhaps matches TRBD1 (5 bases). From germline, CDR1 is SQVTM and CDR2 ANQGSEA. The CDR3 is made up of 14 amino acids. Trimming cost V 0 bases and J 0 bases, with 9 bases left between them. CDR3 nucleotides: TGCAGCGTTGAAGAAGGGGCGGTCTCCTACGAGCAGTACTTC. Residues: CSVEEGAVSYEQYF.

V gene TRBV5-1 combines with J gene TRBJ2-4; D is possibly TRBD1 (6 bases). Trimming removed 4 bases from V and 0 bases from J, with 14 bases in between. CDR3 length equals 16 residues. The germline V gene has CDR1 SGHRS and CDR2 YFSETQ. The CDR3 loop reads CASSQGQSLAKNIQYF. In nucleotides, the CDR3 is TGCGCCAGCAGCCAAGGACAGTCTTTAGCCAAAAACATTCAGTACTTC.

There are many counts of this clonotype. The rearrangement uses TRBV4-3 and TRBJ2-7; D unclear. V lost 0 bases and J lost 2, with 11 bases in between. Germline loops: CDR1 LGHNA, CDR2 YSLEER. This CDR3 has 15 amino acids. The CDR3 region has the DNA TGCGCCAGCAGCCAAGAGGGTTCGGCCGCCTACGAGCAGTACTTC. Its translation: CASSQEGSAAYEQYF.

This clonotype was counted many times. The chain uses TRBV6-5 and TRBJ1-1; D perhaps matches TRBD1 (5 bases). The CDR3 runs 15 residues. V was pared by 0 bases and J by 1 base, with 9 bases between. CDR1 and CDR2 (germline): MNHEY, SVGAGI. CDR3 sequence (DNA): TGTGCCAGCAGTTACTCGCCAGGGAGGAACACTGAAGCTTTCTTT. Encoded protein: CASSYSPGRNTEAFF.

This clonotype has at least ten counts. In nucleotides, the CDR3 is TGCAGTGCAGGGGACAGGGGGCTGGGAAATGAGCAGTTCTTC. The encoded protein is CSAGDRGLGNEQFF. The chain carries TRBV20-1 and TRBJ2-1; TRBD1 agrees at 12 bases. V lost 6 bases and J lost 7; bases outside the gene matches: 7. Germline CDR1 DFQATT, CDR2 SNEGSKA (reference sequence). The CDR3 sequence is 14 residues long.

This clonotype turned up a few times. The CDR3 here is CASSPGPPQETQYF. CDR3 bases: TGTGCCAGCAGCCCGGGACCGCCCCAAGAGACCCAGTACTTC. This chain joins TRBV6-5 and TRBJ2-5; perhaps D is TRBD1 or TRBD2 (5 bases each). CDR1 and CDR2 (germline): MNHEY, SVGAGI. The V end was cut by 6 bases, the J end by 1 base, with 12 bases between. CDR3 size: 14 residues.

The table lists this clonotype with a few counts. The chain employs TRBV6-2 or TRBV6-3 and TRBJ2-5; 8 nucleotides agree with TRBD2. V dropped 7 bases and J dropped 4; count of bases not matched to a gene: 5. Looked up from germline, CDR1 is MNHEY and CDR2 is SVGEGT. The CDR3 loop spans 13 amino acids. CDR3 in DNA: TGTGCCAGCACCGTAGCGGGACGAGAGACCCAGTACTTC. As protein: CASTVAGRETQYF.

Ten or more counts support this clonotype. The J gene is TRBJ2-5, the V gene TRBV7-9, with 7 bases that match TRBD2. Per germline, CDR1 SEHNR and CDR2 FQNEAQ (reference sequence). The CDR3 extends over 14 amino acids. The V gene end was trimmed by 1 base and the J gene end by 6 bases; junction bases not matched to a gene: 5. The CDR3 bases are TGTGCCAGCAGCTTAGAAGCGGGGAGGCAGACCCAGTACTTC. As protein: CASSLEAGRQTQYF. The entire variable domain, with the rest obtained from reference TRBV7-9 and TRBJ2-5, is as follows: DTGVSQNPRHKITKRGQNVTFRCDPISEHNRLYWYRQTLGQGPEFLTYFQNEAQLEKSRLLSDRFSAERPKGSFSTLEIQRTEQGDSAMYLCASSLEAGRQTQYFGPGTRLLVL.

This clonotype was seen a few times. This chain joins TRBV5-1 and TRBJ2-3; tentative D call: TRBD2 (6 bases). Germline assignment: CDR1 SGHRS and CDR2 YFSETQ. Trimming took 5 bases from V and 0 from J, leaving 13 bases between them. This CDR3 has 15 residues. CDR3 coding DNA: TGCGCCAGCAGGGAGGGGCCCCTTAGCACAGATACGCAGTATTTT. Translation: CASREGPLSTDTQYF.

This clonotype was seen only a few times. This sequence joins TRBV27 and TRBJ2-3; TRBD2 aligns across 7 bases. Losses at the gene ends were 7 bases for V and 12 bases for J; bases not matched to a gene: 10. The germline CDR1 and CDR2 sequences are MNHEY and SMNVEV (reference sequence). The CDR3 covers 12 residues. CDR3 in DNA: TGTGCCAGCATCATCTCTAGCGGACGCCAGTATTTT. Protein: CASIISSGRQYF.

The V call is TRBV2, the J call TRBJ2-7, with D maybe TRBD2 (5 bases). The germline CDR1 and CDR2 sequences are SNHLY and FYNNEI. The CDR3 is 13 residues long. Trimming pared 7 bases from V and 5 bases from J, leaving 15 bases between. The CDR3 DNA is TGTGCCAGCAAAGAGGGCCTGGTGGACGAGCAGTACTTC. It specifies CASKEGLVDEQYF.

This clonotype was picked up a small number of times. The gene calls are TRBV5-1 and TRBJ2-5, with 10 bases aligning to TRBD1. The CDR3 is 15 amino acids. Trimming removed 2 bases from V and 5 bases from J; junction bases left unmatched: 6. Germline loops: CDR1 SGHRS, CDR2 YFSETQ. CDR3 protein: CASSFRQGAEETQYF. The CDR3 DNA reads TGCGCCAGCAGCTTCAGACAGGGGGCCGAGGAGACCCAGTACTTC.

This clonotype occurred many times. The CDR3 region has the DNA TGCAGTGCGCACAGGGGGCACTCTTCTGAAGCTTTCTTT. This sequence encodes CSAHRGHSSEAFF. This chain connects TRBV20-1 to TRBJ1-1; TRBD1 agrees at 9 bases. Per the germline V gene, CDR1 is DFQATT and CDR2 is SNEGSKA (reference sequence). Trimming removed 6 bases from V and 6 bases from J; junction bases left unmatched: 8. This CDR3 contains 13 residues.

As to this clonotype: A read error may be the cause here, since a much bigger clone is one base away. The V gene is TRBV7-9, the J gene TRBJ2-1; D remains ambiguous. In germline, CDR1 is SEHNR, CDR2 FQNEAQ (reference sequence). This CDR3 is built from 15 residues. Trimming shortened V by 2 bases and J by 4 bases, and 12 bases separated the two germline ends. CDR3 bases: TGTGCCAGCAGCTTATGCGGTAACTTTTACAATGAGCAGTTCTTC. Translated: CASSLCGNFYNEQFF.

The rearrangement uses TRBV7-2 and TRBJ2-3, with no clear D. This CDR3 region has 15 residues. Germline V gene sequence: CDR1 SGHTA, CDR2 FQGNSA. V dropped 1 base and J dropped 2 bases, with 10 bases sitting between them. The CDR3 DNA reads TGTGCCAGCAGCTTAGAGGCCCTAAACACAGATACGCAGTATTTT. As protein: CASSLEALNTDTQYF.

This CDR3 is CSVEVVREWSFSTDTQYF. The CDR3 region has the DNA TGCAGCGTTGAGGTCGTGCGGGAGTGGAGCTTTAGCACAGATACGCAGTATTTT. This chain joins TRBV29-1 and TRBJ2-3; 7 bases align to TRBD2. The length of the CDR3 is 18 residues. V trimming: 3 bases; J trimming: 0 bases; junction bases outside the gene matches: 15. CDR1 SQVTM and CDR2 ANQGSEA come from the germline V gene.

This clonotype occurred a few times. The chain couples TRBV6-1 to TRBJ2-3; 11 bases fit TRBD2. Germline V gives CDR1 MNHNS, CDR2 SASEGT. This CDR3 has 15 residues. With 6 bases clipped from V and 6 bases from J, the junction kept 8 bases outside the gene matches. The CDR3 DNA reads as TGTGCCAGCAGAATTACCGGGACTAGCGGCGATACGCAGTATTTT. Translation: CASRITGTSGDTQYF.

This clonotype occurred many times. The CDR3 sequence: CASSNTPNYEQYF. DNA of the CDR3: TGTGCCAGCAGTAACACCCCCAACTACGAGCAGTACTTC. This chain connects TRBV28 to TRBJ2-7; D uncertain. Germline-derived CDR1 and CDR2 are MDHEN and SYDVKM. There are 13 residues in the CDR3. V lost 5 bases and J lost 3, with 11 bases in between.

This clonotype was recorded at least ten times. This rearrangement joins TRBV12-5 to TRBJ2-3; TRBD1 agrees at 9 bases. V shed 0 bases and J 0 bases; nucleotides not matched to a gene: 7. This CDR3 has 18 amino acids. Germline V gene lookup returns CDR1 LGHNT and CDR2 FRNRAP. CDR3 nucleotide sequence: TGTGCTAGTGGTTTGGTAAAGGATGGACAGGGGAGCACAGATACGCAGTATTTT. This sequence encodes CASGLVKDGQGSTDTQYF.

This clonotype was counted only a few times. This chain connects TRBV5-1 to TRBJ1-1, with D perhaps matching TRBD1 (6 bases). Trimming cost V 0 bases and J 5 bases, with 20 bases left between them. Germline V lookup: CDR1 SGHRS, CDR2 YFSETQ. The CDR3 is 17 amino acids. CDR3 in amino acids: CASSLAGDRPRGTEAFF. For the CDR3, the DNA is TGCGCCAGCAGCTTGGCGGGTGACAGGCCCCGTGGTACTGAAGCTTTCTTT.

Ten or more counts support this clonotype. The chain combines TRBV5-1 with TRBJ2-3; 9 bases are a match to TRBD1. Germline V gene lookup returns CDR1 SGHRS and CDR2 YFSETQ. V lost 0 bases, J lost 2 bases, and 4 bases stayed unmatched. The CDR3 is 16 amino acids. CDR3 in DNA: TGCGCCAGCAGCTTGGGAGGGACAGGGACCACAGATACGCAGTATTTT. Its protein product is CASSLGGTGTTDTQYF.

This clonotype was recorded at least ten times. V and J are TRBV12-3 or TRBV12-4 and TRBJ1-4, with D uncertain. There are 14 residues in the CDR3. Deletions cut 0 bases from V and 8 bases from J, with 10 bases between. The CDR3 sequence: CASSLAPVVEKLFF. CDR3 bases: TGTGCCAGCAGTTTAGCGCCGGTTGTGGAAAAACTGTTTTTT.

This clonotype appeared a few times. The chain carries TRBV6-5 and TRBJ1-6; D is perhaps TRBD1 (5 bases). The germline V and J ends were trimmed by 5 bases and 14 bases, with 19 bases remaining between them. CDR1 and CDR2 (germline): MNHEY, SVGAGI. CDR3 size: 14 residues. CDR3 in amino acids: CASSLGRSDGSLHF. The CDR3 DNA is TGTGCCAGCAGTCTGGGACGCTCCGATGGATCCCTCCACTTT.

This clonotype was counted at least ten times. The chain is built from TRBV6-5 and TRBJ1-1, with unresolved D. The CDR3 runs to 12 residues. Germline loops: CDR1 MNHEY, CDR2 SVGAGI. The ends were cut back, 5 bases at V and 0 bases at J, with 4 bases in the middle. The CDR3, as DNA: TGTGCCAGCAGTACAATGAACACTGAAGCTTTCTTT. It specifies CASSTMNTEAFF.

This clonotype was seen a handful of times. V gene TRBV7-2 combines with J gene TRBJ2-1; D assignment may be TRBD1 or TRBD2 (5 bases each). Germline V CDR1 and CDR2: SGHTA, FQGNSA. V was trimmed by 4 bases and J by 3 bases, leaving 13 bases between them. This CDR3 comprises 15 residues. CDR3 residues: CASSSGIAGYNEQFF. As DNA, the CDR3 is TGTGCCAGCAGCTCAGGGATCGCGGGCTACAATGAGCAGTTCTTC.

This clonotype has ten or more counts. The chain links TRBV5-1 to TRBJ2-5; 10 positions match TRBD2. Germline values: CDR1 SGHRS, CDR2 YFSETQ. Trimming at V came to 0 bases and at J to 1 base, leaving 3 bases not matched to a gene. This CDR3 region has 16 residues. The CDR3 loop reads CASSLGLAGVQETQYF. In nucleotides, the CDR3 is TGCGCCAGCAGCTTGGGGCTAGCGGGGGTCCAAGAGACCCAGTACTTC.